A selection of T cell receptor beta chains follows, all from one sample in a study of cytomegalovirus exposure and HLA in healthy donors. Assay: immunoSEQ multiplex PCR; the TCRdb copy retains only in-frame clones and omits some. The table has about 200,000 clones, around 84% seen once. Sample: PBMCs. These receptors came from a woman under 30 in good health and CMV-seronegative. Each CDR3 is given with its conserved first and last residue. A D gene is named only where the DNA matches it firmly. Not every row has a clone size; where given, it reads once, few, many or a size class.

- | TRBJ1-4 | TRBV27 | - | TGTGCCAGCAGTTCCGCCGGACTCCAGGTCCTGTTTTTT | CASSSAGLQVLFF
TRBD2 | TRBJ2-2 | TRBV7-2 | - | TGTGCCAGCAGCTTACCGGCGGGAGGGCCTGGTATAACCGGGGAGCTGTTTTTT | CASSLPAGGPGITGELFF
- | TRBJ2-2 | TRBV5-1 | - | TGCGCCAGCAGCTTGTATCGCGGGGAGCTGTTTTTT | CASSLYRGELFF
- | TRBJ2-3 | TRBV4-1 | - | TGCGCCAGCAGCCAAGGTCAGTTCCCCCACGATACGCAGTATTTT | CASSQGQFPHDTQYF
- | TRBJ2-5 | TRBV2 | - | TGTGCCAGCAGTGGGGGTAGCGCAGGGACATGGGAGACCCAGTACTTC | CASSGGSAGTWETQYF
TRBD2 | TRBJ2-2 | TRBV7-9 | once | TGTGCCAGCCAGGGAGGGCCTCGGGGGGAGCTGTTTTTT | CASQGGPRGELFF
TRBD2 | TRBJ2-2 | TRBV11-2 | - | TGTGCCAGCAGCTTAGTGGGCGGGAGTCTCGGGGAGCTGTTTTTT | CASSLVGGSLGELFF
TRBD2 | TRBJ2-1 | TRBV11-2 | - | TGTGCCAGCAGCGCCCCCGGACTAGCGGGAGTAGCCTACAATGAGCAGTTCTTC | CASSAPGLAGVAYNEQFF
- | TRBJ1-1 | TRBV11-2 | - | TGTGCCAGCAGCTCTGACTGGATACGGGAAGCTTTCTTT | CASSSDWIREAFF
TRBD1 | TRBJ2-7 | TRBV23-1 | - | TGCGCCAGCAGTCCCAGGGGGATCCACTACGAGCAGTACTTC | CASSPRGIHYEQYF
TRBD1 | TRBJ1-2 | TRBV10-2 | - | TGCGCCAGCAGCCTCCGGGACAGGGGCTCCTATGGCTACACCTTC | CASSLRDRGSYGYTF
- | TRBJ2-1 | TRBV28 | - | TGTGCCAGCAACTCCCCTGGGGAGTCGGTCAATGAGCAGTTCTTC | CASNSPGESVNEQFF
TRBD2 | TRBJ2-1 | TRBV9 | - | TGTGCCAGCAGCAAACCGGGACTAGCGGTACTAAATGAGCAGTTCTTC | CASSKPGLAVLNEQFF
- | TRBJ2-5 | TRBV7-8 | - | TGTGCCAGCAGCCCAGCGGTGGAGACCCAGTACTTC | CASSPAVETQYF
TRBD2 | TRBJ2-3 | TRBV19 | - | TGTGCCAGTAGTGAACCGACTAGCGGGAGGGGAGATACGCAGTATTTT | CASSEPTSGRGDTQYF